The 15 T cell receptor beta chains below were found in one sample sequenced in a study of vaccination and CD4 T cells after COVID-19. Their cognate antigens are unknown. The treatment denotes: roughly 10-day PBMC culture with coronavirus spike peptide pools or control peptides (ViraFEST assay). An Oncomine TCR Beta short-read assay was used to sequence the DNA from cultured CD4+ T cells. TCRdb redid the calling of the PCR reads with MiXCR, one entry per CDR3 protein. The top ten hold 14% of the sample, which has tens of thousands of distinct CDR3 sequences, 40% to 50% seen once. Sequencing was carried out using CD4+ T cells from blood, cultured in vitro. The receptors were sampled from a human donor who had recovered from COVID-19.

The DNA for the CDR3 is TGTGCCAGCAGCTTACAGGGAATGAACACCGGGGAGCTGTTTTTT. This codes for CASSLQGMNTGELFF. This chain joins TRBV7-8 and TRBJ2-2; a weak D match, TRBD1 (5 bases). Trimming shortened V by 2 bases and J by 1 base, and 8 bases separated the two germline ends. CDR1 SGHVS and CDR2 FQNEAQ come from the germline V gene. The CDR3 length is 15 residues.

The chain is built from TRBV24-1 and TRBJ2-1, with 10 positions matching TRBD1. CDR3 length equals 16 residues. V lost 3 bases to trimming and J lost 4 bases; unmatched junction nucleotides: 5. Per the germline V gene, CDR1 is KGHDR and CDR2 is SFDVKD. The chain's CDR3 is CATSDVGQGKYNEQFF. CDR3 coding DNA: TGTGCCACCAGTGATGTGGGACAGGGGAAATACAATGAGCAGTTCTTC.

In this sample, this clonotype turned up a few times. The rearrangement links TRBV10-3 to TRBJ2-3; D tentatively reads TRBD1 or TRBD2 (5 bases each). The CDR3 totals 14 residues. CDR1 ENHRY and CDR2 SYGVKD come from the germline V gene. Trimming removed 7 bases at V and 1 base at J, with 12 bases between. Here the CDR3 DNA reads TGTGCCATCAAGCCGGGGCTAGGCACAGATACGCAGTATTTT. This codes for CAIKPGLGTDTQYF.

This clonotype was seen once. The V and J genes are TRBV20-1 and TRBJ1-2; the D gene is possibly TRBD1 (5 bases). This CDR3 contains 12 residues. Germline CDR1 is DFQATT and CDR2 is SNEGSKA (reference sequence). V was shortened by 3 bases and J by 6 bases, with 11 bases between the two germline ends. The CDR3 region has the DNA TGCAGTGCTAGGGACATTAAGGATGGCTACACCTTC. It codes for CSARDIKDGYTF.

The sample holds a few counts of this clonotype. V usage is TRBV6-5 and J usage is TRBJ1-1; no clear D gene. Germline V gene data show CDR1 as MNHEY and CDR2 as SVGAGI. V was shortened by 0 bases and J by 5 bases, with 13 bases between the two germline ends. This CDR3 has 15 residues. CDR3 loop: CASSYSGRARTEAFF. In DNA, the CDR3 is TGTGCCAGCAGTTACTCAGGGAGGGCGAGGACTGAAGCTTTCTTT.

The chain recombines TRBV11-2 with TRBJ2-2; 9 nucleotides line up with TRBD1. Germline lookup yields CDR1 SGHAT and CDR2 FQNNGV. V dropped 4 bases and J dropped 7; count of bases not matched to a gene: 4. The CDR3 spans 14 residues. Here the CDR3 DNA reads TGTGCCAGCAGCTGGGACAGGGCCGGCGGGGAGCTGTTTTTT. This translates into CASSWDRAGGELFF.

The chain links TRBV7-2 to TRBJ1-3; D is uncertain. This CDR3 region has 14 residues. Germline lookup yields CDR1 SGHTA and CDR2 FQGNSA. The V end was cut by 1 base, the J end by 6 bases, with 10 bases between. The CDR3 region is CASSLEAVANTIYF. In DNA, the CDR3 is TGTGCCAGCAGCTTAGAGGCAGTGGCAAACACCATATATTTT.

The chain combines TRBV20-1 with TRBJ2-3; D gene uncertain. The V end lost 6 bases, the J end lost 0 bases, and 10 bases lay between the germline ends. CDR1 is DFQATT and CDR2 is SNEGSKA in the germline V gene (reference sequence). The CDR3 has 13 residues. CDR3 amino acids: CSARHQSTDTQYF. The DNA of the CDR3 is TGCAGTGCCCGTCACCAGAGCACAGATACGCAGTATTTT.

The J gene is TRBJ2-7, the V gene TRBV21-1; TRBD2 is the table's D call and was not checked against the DNA. TRBV21-1 is classified as a pseudogene. This CDR3 has 14 amino acids. CDR3 residues: CASTLTSDTYEQYF. The CDR3 DNA reads TGTGCCAGCACCTTGACTAGCGATACCTACGAGCAGTACTTC.

The chain joins TRBV19 to TRBJ2-3, with 8 bases lining up with TRBD1. This CDR3 has 15 residues. With V trimmed by 8 bases and J by 3 bases, 10 bases remained unmatched. Germline V gene sequence: CDR1 LNHDA, CDR2 SQIVND (reference sequence). The CDR3 sequence is CASASAGGRTDTQYF. The CDR3 bases are TGTGCCAGTGCAAGCGCAGGGGGCCGGACAGATACGCAGTATTTT. Full variable domain (missing parts from reference TRBV19 and TRBJ2-3): DGGITQSPKYLFRKEGQNVTLSCEQNLNHDAMYWYRQDPGQGLRLIYYSQIVNDFQKGDIAEGYSVSREKKESFPLTVTSAQKNPTAFYLCASASAGGRTDTQYFGPGTRLTVL.

This clonotype was detected a few times. The chain joins TRBV7-2 to TRBJ1-2; D is perhaps TRBD1 (5 bases). Trimming cost V 0 bases and J 5 bases, with 10 bases left between them. This CDR3 spans 14 amino acids. Germline CDR1 and CDR2: SGHTA and FQGNSA. The CDR3 nucleotides are TGTGCCAGCAGCTTAGCCCACGACAGTTATGGCTACACCTTC. Amino acid sequence: CASSLAHDSYGYTF.

This clonotype was found a few times. This chain uses TRBV6-1 with TRBJ1-5; D may be TRBD1 (6 bases). With 6 bases removed from V and 5 bases from J, the gap between germline ends came to 14 bases. The V gene's germline CDR1 is MNHNS and CDR2 SASEGT. This CDR3 has 14 amino acids. DNA of the CDR3: TGTGCCAGCAGACCCGACAGGATGGATCAGCCCCAGCATTTT. It translates to CASRPDRMDQPQHF.

The V gene is TRBV6-1, the J gene TRBJ1-2, with D perhaps matching TRBD1 (5 bases). The V gene lost 5 bases and the J gene lost 6 bases, with 16 bases spanning the gap. Per germline, CDR1 MNHNS and CDR2 SASEGT. CDR3 size: 14 residues. The CDR3 nucleotides read TGTGCCAGCAGTCTAAATCGGGACTCGCATGGCTACACCTTC. Its translation is CASSLNRDSHGYTF.

Points on this clonotype: An end of the junction does not agree with germline; a read error may underlie this. V usage is TRBV5-1 and J usage is TRBJ2-3; D is unresolved. CDR3 length equals 14 residues. CDR1 and CDR2 from the germline V gene are SGHRS and YFSETQ. The CDR3: CASSNFPRTDTQYF. CDR3 nucleotide sequence: TGTGCCAGCAGCAACTTCCCCCGCACAGATACGCAGTATTTT.

This clonotype was detected only a few times. The CDR3 here is CASSSGQRSNQPQHF. Here the CDR3 DNA reads TGTGCCAGCAGTTCAGGGCAACGTAGCAATCAGCCCCAGCATTTT. This sequence joins TRBV6-5 and TRBJ1-5; TRBD1 might be the D (5 bases). Germline V CDR1 and CDR2: MNHEY, SVGAGI. V lost 4 bases, J lost 0 bases, and 10 bases lay in between. The CDR3 is 15 amino acids.